The present T cell receptor (beta chain) was sequenced within a study of patients and donors after allogeneic stem cell transplantation. Each CDR3 protein gets one entry after TCRdb re-called the RT-PCR reads with MiXCR. The sample shows over 200,000 distinct CDR3 sequences, less than 50% of them seen only once. Trimming pared 4 bases from V and 7 bases from J, leaving 8 bases between. The CDR3 consists of 12 residues. The germline CDR1 and CDR2 sequences are MDHEN and SYDVKM. Sequencing was performed on blood, either unsorted or a sorted T cell fraction (not recorded which). This chain joins TRBV28 and TRBJ1-5, with D unclear. The receptor was derived from a human donor who was either an allogeneic HSCT recipient or a stem cell or donor lymphocyte infusion donor (not recorded which). It is not recorded whose cells these are; they may come from a transplant donor. CDR3 loop: CASSWPGQPQHF. The DNA for the CDR3 is TGTGCCAGCAGTTGGCCGGGCCAGCCCCAGCATTTT.